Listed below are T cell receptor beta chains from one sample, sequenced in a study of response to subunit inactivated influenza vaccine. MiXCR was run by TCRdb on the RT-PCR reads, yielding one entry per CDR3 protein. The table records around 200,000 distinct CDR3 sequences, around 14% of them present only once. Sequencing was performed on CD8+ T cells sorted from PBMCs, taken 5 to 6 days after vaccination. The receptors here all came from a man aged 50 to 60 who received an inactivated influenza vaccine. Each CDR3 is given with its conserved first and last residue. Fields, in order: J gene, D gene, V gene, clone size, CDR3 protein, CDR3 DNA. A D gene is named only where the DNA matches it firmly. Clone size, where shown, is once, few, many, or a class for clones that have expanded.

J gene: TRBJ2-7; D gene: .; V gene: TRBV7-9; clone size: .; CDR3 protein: CASSLEGNGPSEQYF; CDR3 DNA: TGTGCCAGCAGCTTGGAGGGAAACGGCCCTAGCGAGCAGTACTTC
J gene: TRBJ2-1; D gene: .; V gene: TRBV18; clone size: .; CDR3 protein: CASSRPDRLYNEQFF; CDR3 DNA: TGTGCCAGCTCAAGGCCAGACCGCCTCTACAATGAGCAGTTCTTC
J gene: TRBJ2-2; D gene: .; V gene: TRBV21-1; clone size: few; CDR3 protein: CASSKGGSQGRDTGELFF; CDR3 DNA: TGTGCCAGCAGCAAAGGAGGGTCACAGGGGAGAGACACCGGGGAGCTGTTTTTT
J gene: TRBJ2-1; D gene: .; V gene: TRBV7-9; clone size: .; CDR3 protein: CASSLGGGIEQFF; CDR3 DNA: TGTGCCAGCAGCTTAGGGGGCGGGATCGAGCAGTTCTTC
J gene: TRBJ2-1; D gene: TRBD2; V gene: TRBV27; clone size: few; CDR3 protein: CASSRLAGGRNEQFF; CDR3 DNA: TGTGCCAGCAGTCGACTAGCGGGGGGGCGCAATGAGCAGTTCTTC
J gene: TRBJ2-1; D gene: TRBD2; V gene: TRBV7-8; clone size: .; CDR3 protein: CASSFSGGARNEQFF; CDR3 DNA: TGTGCCAGCAGCTTTAGCGGGGGGGCGCGTAATGAGCAGTTCTTC
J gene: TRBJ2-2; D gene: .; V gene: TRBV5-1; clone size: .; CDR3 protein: CASSPDGSNTGELFF; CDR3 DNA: TGCGCCAGCAGCCCCGACGGATCGAACACCGGGGAGCTGTTTTTT
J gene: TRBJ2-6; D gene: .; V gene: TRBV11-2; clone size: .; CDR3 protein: CASSLVWVAGANVLTF; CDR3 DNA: TGTGCCAGCAGCTTAGTATGGGTAGCCGGGGCCAACGTCCTGACTTTC
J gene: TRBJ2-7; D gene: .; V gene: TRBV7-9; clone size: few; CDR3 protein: CASSLSPGLYEQYF; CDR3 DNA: TGTGCCAGCAGCCTGAGTCCGGGCCTCTACGAGCAGTACTTC
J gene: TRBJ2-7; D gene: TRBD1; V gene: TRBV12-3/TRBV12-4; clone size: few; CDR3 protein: CASSLGQGMVDEQYF; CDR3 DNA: TGTGCCAGCAGTTTGGGACAGGGGATGGTCGACGAGCAGTACTTC
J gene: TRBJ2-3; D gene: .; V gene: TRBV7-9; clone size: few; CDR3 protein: CASSLGVTSTDTQYF; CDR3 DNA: TGTGCCAGCAGCTTAGGAGTTACTAGCACAGATACGCAGTATTTT
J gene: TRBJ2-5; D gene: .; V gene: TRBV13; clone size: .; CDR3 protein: CASSLVGRDETQYF; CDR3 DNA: TGTGCCAGCAGCTTAGTAGGCAGGGACGAGACCCAGTACTTC
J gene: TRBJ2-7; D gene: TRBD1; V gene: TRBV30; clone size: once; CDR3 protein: CAWRRGQGLDEQYF; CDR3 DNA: TGTGCCTGGAGACGAGGACAGGGCTTGGACGAGCAGTACTTC
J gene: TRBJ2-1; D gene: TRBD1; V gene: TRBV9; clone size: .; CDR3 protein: CASSVFSGTVNYNEQFF; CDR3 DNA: TGTGCCAGCAGCGTCTTTTCCGGGACAGTAAACTACAATGAGCAGTTCTTC
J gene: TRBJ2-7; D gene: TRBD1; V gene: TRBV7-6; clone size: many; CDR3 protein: CASSLEDRGNYEQYF; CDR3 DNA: TGTGCCAGCAGCTTAGAGGACAGGGGAAACTACGAGCAGTACTTC
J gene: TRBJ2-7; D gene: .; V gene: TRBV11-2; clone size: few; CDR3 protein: CASSLGWAEQYF; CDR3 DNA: TGTGCCAGCAGCTTAGGCTGGGCCGAGCAGTACTTC
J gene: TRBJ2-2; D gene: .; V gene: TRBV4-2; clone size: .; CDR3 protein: CASSQTPTSEELFF; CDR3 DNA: TGTGCCAGCAGCCAAACCCCGACTTCTGAGGAGCTGTTTTTT
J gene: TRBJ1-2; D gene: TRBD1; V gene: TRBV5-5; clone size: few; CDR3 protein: CASSQTDRVTYGYTF; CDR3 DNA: TGTGCCAGCAGCCAAACGGACAGGGTGACCTATGGCTACACCTTC
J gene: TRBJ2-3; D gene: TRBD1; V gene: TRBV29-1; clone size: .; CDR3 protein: CSVEESRTGMADTQYF; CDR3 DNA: TGCAGCGTTGAAGAGAGCCGGACAGGGATGGCAGATACGCAGTATTTT
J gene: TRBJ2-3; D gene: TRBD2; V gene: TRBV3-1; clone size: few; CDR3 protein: CASSHTRTSESTDTQYF; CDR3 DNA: TGTGCCAGCAGCCATACAAGGACTAGCGAAAGCACAGATACGCAGTATTTT
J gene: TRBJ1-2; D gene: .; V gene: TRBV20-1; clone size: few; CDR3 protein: CSALYPNRFYGYTF; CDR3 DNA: TGCAGTGCCCTATACCCCAACAGGTTCTATGGCTACACCTTC
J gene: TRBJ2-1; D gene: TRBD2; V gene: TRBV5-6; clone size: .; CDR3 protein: CASSRSGVEQFF; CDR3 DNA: TGTGCCAGCAGCCGTAGCGGGGTTGAGCAGTTCTTC
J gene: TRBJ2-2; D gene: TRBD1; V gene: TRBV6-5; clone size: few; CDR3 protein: CASSYGQGAGGELFF; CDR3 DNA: TGTGCCAGCAGTTACGGGCAGGGGGCCGGCGGGGAGCTGTTTTTT
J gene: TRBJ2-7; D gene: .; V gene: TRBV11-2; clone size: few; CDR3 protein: CASSPPGQDYEQYF; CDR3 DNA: TGTGCCAGCAGCCCGCCTGGACAAGATTACGAGCAGTACTTC
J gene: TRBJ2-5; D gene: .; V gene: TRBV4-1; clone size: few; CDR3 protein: CASSQFWGETQYF; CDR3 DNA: TGCGCCAGCAGCCAATTCTGGGGTGAGACCCAGTACTTC
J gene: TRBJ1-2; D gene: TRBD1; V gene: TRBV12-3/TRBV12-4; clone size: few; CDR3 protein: CASSLGTAVNYGYTF; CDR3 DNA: TGTGCCAGCAGTTTGGGGACAGCTGTTAACTATGGCTACACCTTC
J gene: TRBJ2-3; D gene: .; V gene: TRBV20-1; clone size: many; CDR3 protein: CSARGGGSTDTQYF; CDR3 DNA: TGCAGTGCTAGAGGAGGGGGTAGCACAGATACGCAGTATTTT
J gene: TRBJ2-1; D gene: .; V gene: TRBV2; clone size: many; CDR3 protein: CASSERGPSYNEQFF; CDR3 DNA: TGTGCCAGCAGTGAGCGGGGGCCTTCCTACAATGAGCAGTTCTTC
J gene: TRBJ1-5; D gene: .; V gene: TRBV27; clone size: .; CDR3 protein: CASSFLAGRGNQPQHF; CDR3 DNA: TGTGCCAGCAGTTTCCTAGCAGGGAGGGGCAATCAGCCCCAGCATTTT
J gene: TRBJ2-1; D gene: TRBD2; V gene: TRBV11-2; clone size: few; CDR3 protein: CASSRTYGRGAHNEQFF; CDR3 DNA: TGTGCCAGCAGCCGCACATATGGGCGGGGGGCCCACAATGAGCAGTTCTTC
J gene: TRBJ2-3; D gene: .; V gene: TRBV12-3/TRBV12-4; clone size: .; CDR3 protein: CASSFGKDQGAQYF; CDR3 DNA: TGTGCCAGCAGTTTTGGCAAGGACCAGGGTGCGCAGTATTTT
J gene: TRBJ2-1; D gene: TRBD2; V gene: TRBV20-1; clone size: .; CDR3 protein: CSAVPSGHWSAEQFF; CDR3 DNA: TGCAGTGCGGTGCCTAGCGGACATTGGTCTGCAGAGCAGTTCTTC
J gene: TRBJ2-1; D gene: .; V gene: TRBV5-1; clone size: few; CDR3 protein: CASSLVRASPYNEQFF; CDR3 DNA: TGCGCCAGCAGTTTGGTAAGGGCTTCACCCTACAATGAGCAGTTCTTC
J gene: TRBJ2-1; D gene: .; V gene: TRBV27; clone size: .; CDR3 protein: CASSLTRGDYNEQFF; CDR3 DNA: TGTGCCAGCAGTTTAACTAGAGGGGACTACAATGAGCAGTTCTTC
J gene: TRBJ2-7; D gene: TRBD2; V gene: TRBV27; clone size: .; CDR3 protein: CASSTGLAGAYEQYF; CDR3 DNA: TGTGCCAGCAGTACGGGACTAGCGGGAGCCTACGAGCAGTACTTC
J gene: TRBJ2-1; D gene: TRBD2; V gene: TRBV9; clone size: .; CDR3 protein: CASGASGGYNEQFF; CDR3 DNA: TGTGCCAGCGGCGCTAGCGGTGGCTACAATGAGCAGTTCTTC
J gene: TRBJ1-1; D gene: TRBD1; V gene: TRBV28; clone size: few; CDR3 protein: CASSLGQGTTEAFF; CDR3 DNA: TGTGCCAGCAGTTTGGGACAGGGGACCACTGAAGCTTTCTTT
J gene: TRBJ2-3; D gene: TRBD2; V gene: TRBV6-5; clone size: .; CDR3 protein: CASSYSRLGLAGGDTQYF; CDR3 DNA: TGTGCCAGCAGTTACTCGCGCCTTGGACTAGCGGGGGGAGATACGCAGTATTTT
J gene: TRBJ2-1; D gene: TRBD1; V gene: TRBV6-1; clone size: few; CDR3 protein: CASSGTGYVGNEQFF; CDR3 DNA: TGTGCCAGCAGCGGGACAGGGTACGTAGGCAATGAGCAGTTCTTC
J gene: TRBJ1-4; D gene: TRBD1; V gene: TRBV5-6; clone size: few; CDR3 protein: CASSSGTGSGKLFF; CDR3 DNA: TGTGCCAGCAGCTCCGGGACAGGGTCAGGAAAACTGTTTTTT